The 24 T cell receptor beta chains presented below share a single source sample, sequenced in a study of technical replicates of blood from a few donors. The protocol was immunoSEQ multiplex PCR, while the TCRdb copy is restricted to in-frame clones and leaves out a portion. The sample shows roughly 80,000 clones, around 89% of them seen only once. Sequenced sample: T cells isolated from PBMCs. Receptors were obtained from a human donor in good health.

This chain links TRBV4-3 with TRBJ2-3, with 7 nucleotides matching TRBD2. This CDR3 has 16 residues. Unmatched junction bases numbered 5, after V lost 0 bases and J lost 2 bases. Per the germline V gene, CDR1 is LGHNA and CDR2 is YSLEER. The CDR3: CASSQEWREITDTQYF. In DNA, the CDR3 is TGCGCCAGCAGCCAAGAGTGGCGGGAGATCACAGATACGCAGTATTTT.

The chain combines TRBV19 with TRBJ1-5, with D possibly being TRBD1 (5 bases). Trimming removed 3 bases from V and 3 bases from J, with 12 bases in between. This CDR3 region has 15 residues. Germline V CDR1 and CDR2: LNHDA, SQIVND (reference sequence). CDR3: CASSIPGWVNQPQHF. CDR3 bases: TGTGCCAGTAGTATCCCAGGGTGGGTCAATCAGCCCCAGCATTTT.

The chain links TRBV6-5 to TRBJ1-3; the D is unclear. This CDR3 spans 15 amino acids. V gave up 0 bases and J gave up 0 bases, with 6 bases separating them. Germline V gene lookup returns CDR1 MNHEY and CDR2 SVGAGI. Here the CDR3 DNA reads TGTGCCAGCAGTTACTCCGTAAACTCTGGAAACACCATATATTTT. Translating it yields CASSYSVNSGNTIYF.

This rearrangement joins TRBV28 to TRBJ1-1, with D perhaps TRBD1 (5 bases). The CDR3 is 13 amino acids. V was pared by 5 bases and J by 1 base, with 8 bases between. In germline, CDR1 is MDHEN, CDR2 SYDVKM. DNA for the CDR3: TGTGCCAGCAGTCCCGGACAGAACACTGAAGCTTTCTTT. Translating gives CASSPGQNTEAFF.

The genes are TRBV7-2 and TRBJ1-4; D is ambiguous. The CDR3 length is 13 residues. Between the trimmed V and J ends, which lost 5 bases and 7 bases, there was a span of 11 bases. Germline values: CDR1 SGHTA, CDR2 FQGNSA. CDR3 in DNA: TGTGCCAGCAGCACCGCAGGAACTGAAAAACTGTTTTTT. Its protein is CASSTAGTEKLFF. Full variable domain (remainder filled in from reference TRBV7-2 and TRBJ1-4): GAGVSQSPSNKVTEKGKDVELRCDPISGHTALYWYRQSLGQGLEFLIYFQGNSAPDKSGLPSDRFSAERTGGSVSTLTIQRTQQEDSAVYLCASSTAGTEKLFFGSGTQLSVL.

The rearrangement uses TRBV4-3 and TRBJ1-1; D gene unclear. Germline V gives CDR1 LGHNA, CDR2 YSLEER. V was shortened by 0 bases and J by 0 bases, with 17 bases between the two germline ends. CDR3 length: 18 amino acids. As DNA, the CDR3 is TGCGCCAGCAGCCAAGATACGACATCCAACCCCCTGAACACTGAAGCTTTCTTT. Its protein product is CASSQDTTSNPLNTEAFF.

The chain recombines TRBV5-4 with TRBJ2-3; 9 nucleotides agree with TRBD2. The CDR3 runs 15 residues. CDR1 and CDR2 (germline): SGHNT, YYREEE (reference sequence). The ends lost 3 bases at V and 2 bases at J; junction bases unmatched: 4. The CDR3 sequence: CASSYGLAPTDTQYF. In DNA form, the CDR3 reads TGTGCCAGCAGCTACGGACTAGCGCCCACAGATACGCAGTATTTT.

V gene TRBV30 combines with J gene TRBJ2-5; D possibly corresponds to TRBD1 (5 bases). The germline V gene has CDR1 GTSNPN and CDR2 SVGIG (reference sequence). The CDR3 is 17 amino acids. Deletions cut 0 bases from V and 5 bases from J, with 22 bases between. This CDR3 is CAWSVSFVQGTSETQYF. The CDR3 nucleotides read TGTGCCTGGAGTGTAAGTTTCGTCCAGGGAACTTCCGAGACCCAGTACTTC.

This clone came up once. The V gene is TRBV6-1, the J gene TRBJ2-7; TRBD2 is a possible D gene (6 bases). Germline CDR1 reads MNHNS; CDR2 reads SASEGT. The V end was cut by 7 bases, the J end by 1 base, with 14 bases between. CDR3 length equals 14 residues. CDR3 in DNA: TGTGCCAGCACCTTAGCGGTACTGTCCTACGAGCAGTACTTC. It specifies CASTLAVLSYEQYF.

J is TRBJ2-1 and V is TRBV6-1; D is possibly TRBD2 (5 bases). Trimming left V 2 bases short and J 0 bases short, with 20 bases between. In germline, CDR1 is MNHNS, CDR2 SASEGT. This CDR3 has 19 amino acids. CDR3 sequence: CASSEIEGVGVSSYNEQFF. In DNA, the CDR3 is TGTGCCAGCAGTGAAATCGAAGGAGTGGGAGTAAGCTCCTACAATGAGCAGTTCTTC.

V and J are TRBV6-1 and TRBJ1-2; 8 bases map to TRBD1. From germline, CDR1 is MNHNS and CDR2 SASEGT. Trimming at V came to 4 bases and at J to 2 bases, leaving 6 bases not matched to a gene. The CDR3 spans 15 residues. CDR3: CASSGYRGGNYGYTF. CDR3 DNA sequence: TGTGCCAGCAGTGGCTACAGGGGGGGAAACTATGGCTACACCTTC.

The chain carries TRBV11-3 and TRBJ2-5; D not resolved. There are 16 residues in the CDR3. Germline V lookup: CDR1 SGHNT, CDR2 YENEEA. Trimming shortened V by 3 bases and J by 4 bases, and 18 bases separated the two germline ends. The CDR3 DNA reads TGTGCCAGCAGCTTGCAAAGGAACTTACTAACAGAGACCCAGTACTTC. Translated, it gives CASSLQRNLLTETQYF.

The rearrangement links TRBV30 to TRBJ1-2, with no clear D. This CDR3 spans 10 amino acids. Germline CDR1 and CDR2: GTSNPN and SVGIG (reference sequence). The V end was cut by 5 bases, the J end by 2 bases, with 3 bases between. The CDR3 region is CAWLNYGYTF. DNA for the CDR3: TGTGCCTGGCTCAACTATGGCTACACCTTC.

A single count supports this clone. V is TRBV4-2 and J is TRBJ2-7; D ambiguous. CDR3 length: 17 residues. Germline V gene data show CDR1 as LGHNA and CDR2 as YNFKEQ. Trimming shortened V by 2 bases and J by 2 bases, and 19 bases separated the two germline ends. The CDR3 bases are TGTGCCAGCAGCCAACCTGCCTCGTTAGTATCCGCCTACGAGCAGTACTTC. Protein: CASSQPASLVSAYEQYF.

The chain employs TRBV30 and TRBJ1-4; no firm D call. The V gene's germline CDR1 is GTSNPN and CDR2 SVGIG (reference sequence). The CDR3 totals 17 residues. Between the trimmed V and J ends, which lost 3 bases and 5 bases, there was a span of 22 bases. The CDR3 DNA follows: TGTGCCTGGAGACCGGACCGGTTTCGGTGGAGGAATGAAAAACTGTTTTTT. Translated, it gives CAWRPDRFRWRNEKLFF.

The V gene is TRBV30, the J gene TRBJ1-1; D remains ambiguous. CDR1 GTSNPN and CDR2 SVGIG come from the germline V gene (reference sequence). V shed 3 bases and J shed 7 bases, with 15 bases lying between them. This CDR3 comprises 13 residues. This chain's CDR3 is CAWSQLGSGEAFF. The CDR3, as DNA: TGTGCCTGGAGCCAACTTGGGAGCGGTGAAGCTTTCTTT.

The chain joins TRBV11-2 to TRBJ2-7; D might be TRBD1 (6 bases). V was trimmed by 5 bases and J by 2 bases, leaving 22 bases between them. The CDR3 has 17 amino acids. Germline loops: CDR1 SGHAT, CDR2 FQNNGV. The CDR3 DNA reads TGTGCCAGCAGCCCTATAGCAGCCATCAGGGGCACCTACGAGCAGTACTTC. This encodes CASSPIAAIRGTYEQYF.

The chain couples TRBV10-3 to TRBJ2-7; D gene ambiguous. Between the trimmed V and J ends, which lost 6 bases and 0 bases, there was a span of 9 bases. The CDR3 spans 13 residues. Germline assignment: CDR1 ENHRY and CDR2 SYGVKD. CDR3 region: CAISPGSSYEQYF. The DNA for the CDR3 is TGTGCCATCAGCCCCGGTAGCTCCTACGAGCAGTACTTC.

This chain uses TRBV7-9 with TRBJ1-2; D is unresolved. The CDR3 is made up of 14 amino acids. Trimming took off 5 bases at V and 4 bases at J, with 14 bases between the two ends. Germline-derived CDR1 and CDR2 are SEHNR and FQNEAQ (reference sequence). The CDR3 reads CASSLLAASYGYTF. Written as DNA, the CDR3 is TGTGCCAGCAGCCTCCTGGCGGCTAGCTATGGCTACACCTTC.

The rearrangement links TRBV19 to TRBJ2-1; the match to TRBD1 covers 8 bases. Germline CDR1 reads LNHDA; CDR2 reads SQIVND (reference sequence). This CDR3 is 16 amino acids long. The V and J ends lost 2 bases and 6 bases, in that order; junction bases with no gene match: 9. The CDR3 spells CASSIPQGAPSNEQFF. In nucleotides, the CDR3 is TGTGCCAGTAGTATACCTCAGGGGGCTCCCTCCAATGAGCAGTTCTTC.

V usage is TRBV30 and J usage is TRBJ1-2; 7 positions match TRBD1. There are 15 residues in the CDR3. The V gene's germline CDR1 is GTSNPN and CDR2 SVGIG (reference sequence). V shed 1 base, J shed 3 bases, and the junction held 8 bases outside the gene matches. CDR3 loop: CAWSAVTGDHYGYTF. The CDR3 DNA reads TGTGCCTGGAGTGCGGTTACAGGGGATCACTATGGCTACACCTTC.

This chain joins TRBV6-5 and TRBJ2-7; 8 nucleotides align to TRBD1. V gave up 0 bases and J gave up 2 bases; unmatched junction bases: 0. The CDR3 is made up of 14 amino acids. Germline CDR1 MNHEY, CDR2 SVGAGI. CDR3 residues: CASSYSTGAYEQYF. In DNA, the CDR3 is TGTGCCAGCAGTTACTCGACAGGGGCCTACGAGCAGTACTTC.

The chain links TRBV6-1 to TRBJ1-4; D call uncertain. The CDR3 has 15 amino acids. V dropped 3 bases and J dropped 4 bases, with 12 bases sitting between them. From germline, CDR1 is MNHNS and CDR2 SASEGT. CDR3 coding DNA: TGTGCCAGCAGTGACACTAGGGAGTTTAATGAAAAACTGTTTTTT. The encoded protein is CASSDTREFNEKLFF.

This clone was recorded once. The rearrangement links TRBV7-9 to TRBJ2-3; 7 bases match TRBD2. The CDR3 covers 15 residues. Unmatched junction bases numbered 7, after V lost 5 bases and J lost 2 bases. Germline V gene data show CDR1 as SEHNR and CDR2 as FQNEAQ (reference sequence). DNA of the CDR3: TGTGCCAGCAGCCCCCGCGAGCGGGACACAGATACGCAGTATTTT. It translates to CASSPRERDTDTQYF.